Listed below are T cell receptor beta chains from one sample, sequenced in a study of T cell repertoires in cytomegalovirus infection. TCRdb called the reads again in MiXCR, with one record for every CDR3 protein. The sample has about 310,000 distinct CDR3 sequences, 17% seen once. Sequencing input: PBMCs. Receptors originate from a human donor in good health (CMV status not recorded). Some clones in this sample may be carry-over from other donors' samples. Both conserved end residues are part of each CDR3. The D gene is left open where the match is weak. Rows may omit the clone size; those that give it use once, few, many or a size class.

TRBJ1-2	TRBD1	TRBV7-9	many	CASSRGTVYGYTF	TGTGCCAGCAGCCGGGGGACAGTATATGGCTACACCTTC
TRBJ1-6	.	TRBV18	few	CASSQIGQRNSPLHF	TGTGCCAGCTCACAGATTGGACAGAGGAATTCACCCCTCCACTTT
TRBJ1-5	.	TRBV19	few	CASSGGNQPQHF	TGTGCCAGTAGTGGGGGGAATCAGCCCCAGCATTTT
TRBJ1-2	.	TRBV28	.	CASSPQAGRGNYGYTF	TGTGCCAGCAGCCCCCAAGCAGGCAGGGGCAACTATGGCTACACCTTC
TRBJ2-5	TRBD2	TRBV7-2	.	CASSLVVAGGQETQYF	TGTGCCAGCAGCTTAGTGGTAGCGGGGGGCCAAGAGACCCAGTACTTC
TRBJ1-4	.	TRBV10-3	many	CAISEKRYTDSATNEKLFF	TGTGCCATCAGTGAGAAACGGTACACCGACAGTGCAACTAATGAAAAACTGTTTTTT
TRBJ1-1	.	TRBV11-3	many	CASSQQGQNTEAFF	TGTGCCAGCAGCCAACAGGGACAAAACACTGAAGCTTTCTTT
TRBJ2-3	TRBD2	TRBV5-8	.	CASSPGLAGAPPAYF	TGTGCCAGCAGCCCGGGACTAGCGGGGGCCCCGCCGGCGTATTTT
TRBJ2-7	TRBD1	TRBV5-4	.	CASSLGGQGNREQYF	TGTGCCAGCAGCTTGGGGGGACAGGGGAATCGCGAGCAGTACTTC
TRBJ1-6	.	TRBV20-1	few	CSARLTGLNSPLHF	TGCAGTGCTAGACTAACAGGGCTTAATTCACCCCTCCACTTT
TRBJ2-7	TRBD1	TRBV12-3/TRBV12-4	many	CASRGTGDAYEQYF	TGTGCCAGCAGGGGGACAGGGGACGCCTACGAGCAGTACTTC
TRBJ2-1	.	TRBV27	many	CASSPRSAPQFF	TGTGCCAGCAGTCCCCGGTCGGCCCCACAGTTCTTC
TRBJ1-5	.	TRBV24-1	few	CATSDPPASRAINQPQHF	TGTGCCACCAGTGACCCACCGGCGTCGAGGGCGATCAATCAGCCCCAGCATTTT
TRBJ2-7	TRBD1	TRBV19	.	CASRGSGTGLPYEQYF	TGTGCCAGTAGGGGCTCCGGGACAGGACTACCTTACGAGCAGTACTTC
TRBJ2-1	.	TRBV12-3/TRBV12-4	many	CASSTDPGLLVQFF	TGTGCCAGCAGTACAGACCCGGGACTTCTTGTGCAGTTCTTC
TRBJ2-2	.	TRBV20-1	.	CSASSQRDTGELFF	TGCAGTGCTAGTTCTCAGAGGGACACCGGGGAGCTGTTTTTT
TRBJ2-6	.	TRBV18	.	CASSPPNVAPGANVLTF	TGTGCCAGCTCACCCCCCAATGTGGCTCCTGGGGCCAACGTCCTGACTTTC
TRBJ1-5	.	TRBV6-2/TRBV6-3	few	CASRVTGVNQPQHF	TGTGCCAGCAGAGTGACAGGAGTCAATCAGCCCCAGCATTTT
TRBJ1-1	.	TRBV7-9	.	CASSLSQGYTEAFF	TGTGCCAGCAGCCTCAGTCAGGGTTACACTGAAGCTTTCTTT
TRBJ2-5	TRBD1	TRBV29-1	.	CSVSWTGFKTQYF	TGCAGCGTTTCCTGGACAGGGTTCAAGACCCAGTACTTC
TRBJ1-2	TRBD1	TRBV12-3/TRBV12-4	.	CASRNRGIGYTF	TGTGCCAGCAGGAACAGGGGGATTGGCTACACCTTC
TRBJ2-1	.	TRBV12-3/TRBV12-4	many	CASGQEGANNEQFF	TGTGCCAGCGGGCAGGAGGGGGCGAACAATGAGCAGTTCTTC
TRBJ2-3	.	TRBV28	few	CASSSAAANTDTQYF	TGTGCCAGCTCTTCGGCTGCAGCTAACACAGATACGCAGTATTTT
TRBJ1-2	.	TRBV7-9	few	CASKWTDEGYTF	TGTGCCAGCAAGTGGACAGATGAAGGCTACACCTTC
TRBJ1-1	.	TRBV20-1	few	CSARPGRHTNTEAFF	TGCAGTGCTAGACCGGGGAGGCATACGAACACTGAAGCTTTCTTT
TRBJ1-6	.	TRBV4-1	.	CASSQEQNSPLHF	TGCGCCAGCAGCCAGGAACAGAATTCACCCCTCCACTTT
TRBJ2-3	TRBD1	TRBV7-2	many	CASSLAGTGTDTQYF	TGTGCCAGCAGCTTAGCAGGGACAGGCACAGATACGCAGTATTTT
TRBJ2-7	.	TRBV7-6	.	CASSLGGVGTHEQYF	TGTGCCAGCAGCTTAGGTGGTGTAGGGACCCACGAGCAGTACTTC
TRBJ1-3	TRBD1	TRBV2	many	CASSAGGTGNTIYF	TGTGCCAGCAGTGCAGGGGGCACAGGAAACACCATATATTTT
TRBJ2-7	TRBD1	TRBV18	.	CASSPPVGTGYEQYF	TGTGCCAGCTCACCACCGGTCGGGACAGGATACGAGCAGTACTTC
TRBJ1-1	TRBD1	TRBV5-1	.	CASSLAGRGGAFF	TGCGCCAGCAGCTTGGCCGGCAGGGGGGGAGCTTTCTTT
TRBJ1-6	.	TRBV27	few	CASSPTGQGGNSPLHF	TGTGCCAGCAGTCCGACGGGGCAGGGCGGCAATTCACCCCTCCACTTT
TRBJ2-1	.	TRBV11-3	few	CASSLAYPGEQFF	TGTGCCAGCAGCTTAGCCTATCCGGGCGAGCAGTTCTTC
TRBJ1-2	.	TRBV20-1	few	CSATRGGIYGYTF	TGCAGTGCTACGCGTGGAGGGATCTATGGCTACACCTTC
TRBJ2-6	.	TRBV7-9	many	CASTTYAAVASGANVLTF	TGTGCCAGCACCACGTACGCGGCAGTCGCCTCTGGGGCCAACGTCCTGACTTTC
TRBJ2-7	TRBD1	TRBV7-2	many	CASSLGTGVGYEQYF	TGTGCCAGCAGCTTAGGAACAGGGGTAGGATACGAGCAGTACTTC
TRBJ1-4	.	TRBV2	.	CASTIFVGEKLFF	TGTGCCAGCACTATCTTCGTGGGTGAAAAACTGTTTTTT
TRBJ1-6	.	TRBV12-3/TRBV12-4	once	CASSFPGPYSPLHF	TGTGCCAGCAGTTTCCCCGGGCCTTATTCACCCCTCCACTTT
TRBJ2-1	TRBD2	TRBV2	.	CASRLAGDQYNEQFF	TGTGCCAGCAGGTTAGCGGGGGACCAATACAATGAGCAGTTCTTC
TRBJ1-1	.	TRBV7-2	many	CASSLRVTRLGTEAFF	TGTGCCAGCAGCTTACGGGTTACCCGGCTGGGCACTGAAGCTTTCTTT
TRBJ2-1	.	TRBV2	few	CASRLDYNEQFF	TGTGCCAGCAGGCTGGACTACAATGAGCAGTTCTTC
TRBJ2-1	.	TRBV5-1	.	CASSSGGGDGEQFF	TGCGCCAGCAGCTCTGGAGGCGGGGATGGTGAGCAGTTCTTC
TRBJ2-2	TRBD1	TRBV5-4	few	CASSRGQGGTGELFF	TGTGCCAGCAGCCGCGGACAGGGCGGAACCGGGGAGCTGTTTTTT
TRBJ2-2	.	TRBV11-2	.	CASSVRGAGELFF	TGTGCCAGCAGCGTCAGGGGTGCCGGGGAGCTGTTTTTT
TRBJ2-5	.	TRBV2	many	CASSRTEETQYF	TGTGCCAGCAGTCGGACAGAAGAGACCCAGTACTTC
TRBJ2-1	TRBD2	TRBV20-1	few	CSARVQGLASYNEQFF	TGCAGTGCTAGGGTTCAGGGACTAGCGTCCTACAATGAGCAGTTCTTC
TRBJ2-1	.	TRBV11-1	.	CASSLRQIPYNEQFF	TGTGCCAGCAGCCTTCGACAGATTCCCTACAATGAGCAGTTCTTC
TRBJ1-3	.	TRBV18	.	CASSPGAAGNTIYF	TGTGCCAGCTCACCAGGGGCAGCTGGAAACACCATATATTTT
TRBJ2-7	.	TRBV5-1	.	CASSLVVDHVEQYF	TGCGCCAGCAGCTTGGTAGTGGACCATGTTGAGCAGTACTTC
TRBJ2-7	.	TRBV4-2	few	CASSQYINYEQYF	TGTGCCAGCAGCCAGTACATAAACTACGAGCAGTACTTC
TRBJ2-5	.	TRBV20-1	few	CSASFAPGQQETQYF	TGCAGTGCTAGTTTCGCCCCCGGACAGCAAGAGACCCAGTACTTC
TRBJ1-2	TRBD1	TRBV7-2	few	CASSFATGSLVNYGYTF	TGTGCCAGCAGCTTTGCGACAGGGAGCTTGGTTAACTATGGCTACACCTTC
TRBJ2-5	.	TRBV5-6	few	CASTRQEQETQYF	TGTGCCAGCACCAGGCAGGAACAAGAGACCCAGTACTTC